The 21 T cell receptor beta chains below were found in one sample sequenced in a study of cytomegalovirus exposure and HLA in healthy donors. Primers for the PCR totalled 60 Vbeta and 13 Jbeta. Using immunoSEQ multiplex PCR, the repertoire was profiled, and TCRdb retains in-frame clones only, with some absent. The top ten clones hold less than 3% of a sample with 200,000 to 250,000 clones, 75% to 85% of them seen once. What was sequenced was PBMCs. The receptors derive from a woman in her 40s in good health and CMV-seronegative.

The V and J genes are TRBV27 and TRBJ2-7; 14 bases are a match to TRBD2. Germline-derived CDR1 and CDR2 are MNHEY and SMNVEV (reference sequence). The V gene end was trimmed by 5 bases and the J gene end by 5 bases; junction bases not matched to a gene: 11. The CDR3 is made up of 17 amino acids. The CDR3 DNA sequence: TGTGCCAGCAGTCCACTGACTAGCGGGAGGGTGCCCAACGAGCAGTACTTC. It encodes CASSPLTSGRVPNEQYF.

CDR3 sequence: CASSNTKYNEQFF. CDR3 in DNA: TGTGCCAGCAGTAACACAAAGTACAATGAGCAGTTCTTC. The chain links TRBV6-4 to TRBJ2-1; D uncertain. Germline values: CDR1 MRHNA, CDR2 SNTAGT. The ends were cut back, 5 bases at V and 4 bases at J, with 9 bases in the middle. There are 13 residues in the CDR3.

The chain is built from TRBV27 and TRBJ2-2; 9 bases map to TRBD1. J gave up 3 bases and V 5 bases, and 10 bases lay outside the gene matches. Per germline, CDR1 MNHEY and CDR2 SMNVEV (reference sequence). The CDR3 totals 17 residues. CDR3 sequence: CASSGLNRGLDTGELFF. The CDR3 DNA reads as TGTGCCAGCAGTGGGTTAAACAGGGGGCTGGACACCGGGGAGCTGTTTTTT.

The V call is TRBV6-5, the J call TRBJ2-5; 8 nucleotides line up with TRBD1. The CDR3 runs 13 residues. Trimming removed 8 bases from V and 4 bases from J; junction bases left unmatched: 6. The germline V gene has CDR1 MNHEY and CDR2 SVGAGI. The CDR3 nucleotides read TGTGCCAGCTCGACAGGGGCGATAGAGACCCAGTACTTC. It specifies CASSTGAIETQYF.

The chain combines TRBV7-7 with TRBJ1-1; D gene uncertain. The CDR3 consists of 16 residues. Deletions cut 6 bases from V and 5 bases from J, with 22 bases between. Germline V gives CDR1 SSHAT, CDR2 FNYEAQ (reference sequence). For the CDR3, the DNA is TGTGCCAGCAGATTTGATCCGGGTAAAACAAAGACTGAAGCTTTCTTT. This codes for CASRFDPGKTKTEAFF.

The chain links TRBV19 to TRBJ1-2; 8 nucleotides line up with TRBD1. Germline V gene data show CDR1 as LNHDA and CDR2 as SQIVND (reference sequence). Trimming at V came to 3 bases and at J to 4 bases, leaving 16 bases not matched to a gene. The CDR3 runs 18 residues. Written as DNA, the CDR3 is TGTGCCAGTAGTATGGCAGGGGGCGGGGAGGGGCCTTCCTATGGCTACACCTTC. This gives the protein CASSMAGGGEGPSYGYTF.

This CDR3 reads CASSDREFSTDTQYF. CDR3 in DNA: TGTGCCAGCAGTGACCGGGAGTTCAGCACAGATACGCAGTATTTT. The chain combines TRBV27 with TRBJ2-3; possibly TRBD2 for D (6 bases). The CDR3 contains 15 residues. The germline CDR1 and CDR2 sequences are MNHEY and SMNVEV (reference sequence). The V gene lost 5 bases and the J gene lost 0 bases, with 12 bases spanning the gap.

J is TRBJ2-7 and V is TRBV4-1; tentatively, D is TRBD1 (5 bases). The CDR3 consists of 16 residues. The germline CDR1 and CDR2 sequences are MGHRA and YSYEKL. V was pared by 0 bases and J by 2 bases, with 14 bases between. The CDR3 reads CASSQDHRQPTYEQYF. The DNA of the CDR3 is TGCGCCAGCAGCCAAGACCATAGACAGCCAACCTACGAGCAGTACTTC.

This clone was detected only once. The CDR3 spells CASSLLAGGGDTQYF. CDR3 bases: TGTGCCAGCAGCCTACTAGCGGGAGGAGGAGATACGCAGTATTTT. The genes are TRBV5-4 and TRBJ2-3; the match to TRBD2 covers 12 bases. The trim removed 4 bases at V and 5 bases at J, leaving 5 bases unmatched. CDR3 length: 15 amino acids. The V gene's germline CDR1 is SGHNT and CDR2 YYREEE (reference sequence). Variable domain in full (rest from reference TRBV5-4 and TRBJ2-3): ETGVTQSPTHLIKTRGQQVTLRCSSQSGHNTVSWYQQALGQGPQFIFQYYREEENGRGNFPPRFSGLQFPNYSSELNVNALELDDSALYLCASSLLAGGGDTQYFGPGTRLTVL.

This clone showed up just a few times. The rearrangement uses TRBV6-1 and TRBJ1-3; 10 bases map to TRBD1. The trim removed 4 bases at V and 4 bases at J, leaving 10 bases unmatched. The CDR3 totals 17 residues. In germline, CDR1 is MNHNS, CDR2 SASEGT. CDR3 sequence: CASSGGTGAPDGNTIYF. Written as DNA, the CDR3 is TGTGCCAGCAGTGGGGGGACAGGGGCTCCGGACGGAAACACCATATATTTT.

The V and J genes are TRBV27 and TRBJ1-2; 8 positions match TRBD1. V lost 4 bases to trimming and J lost 6 bases; unmatched junction nucleotides: 10. The V gene's germline CDR1 is MNHEY and CDR2 SMNVEV (reference sequence). This CDR3 is built from 15 residues. As DNA, the CDR3 is TGTGCCAGCAGTTCCCGGACAGGGTTCTTAGATGGCTACACCTTC. Its protein is CASSSRTGFLDGYTF.

V and J are TRBV6-1 and TRBJ2-2; 7 bases align to TRBD1. Trimming took 4 bases from V and 4 from J; bases not matched to a gene: 3. CDR1 is MNHNS and CDR2 is SASEGT in the germline V gene. This CDR3 has 14 amino acids. CDR3 residues: CASSGQGFTGELFF. The CDR3 coding sequence is TGTGCCAGCAGTGGACAGGGCTTCACCGGGGAGCTGTTTTTT.

The genes are TRBV28 and TRBJ2-7; 15 bases agree with TRBD2. Germline CDR1 and CDR2: MDHEN and SYDVKM. The CDR3 totals 18 residues. With 0 bases clipped from V and 4 bases from J, the junction kept 7 bases outside the gene matches. CDR3 sequence (DNA): TGTGCCAGCAGTTTATGGGGGATGGGGACTAGCGGGAGGTACGAGCAGTACTTC. Translating it yields CASSLWGMGTSGRYEQYF.

The rearrangement uses TRBV5-1 and TRBJ2-7, with 11 bases that match TRBD2. J was trimmed by 4 bases and V by 6 bases; bases with no gene match: 3. CDR1 SGHRS and CDR2 YFSETQ come from the germline V gene. The CDR3 totals 13 residues. The CDR3 sequence: CASKLAGAYEQYF. In DNA, the CDR3 is TGCGCCAGCAAACTAGCGGGAGCTTACGAGCAGTACTTC.

The chain employs TRBV5-4 and TRBJ2-7, with 13 positions matching TRBD2. This CDR3 has 16 amino acids. Germline values: CDR1 SGHNT, CDR2 YYREEE (reference sequence). V lost 4 bases and J lost 0; bases outside the gene matches: 4. CDR3 amino acids: CASSVGLAGSSYEQYF. The DNA of the CDR3 is TGTGCCAGCAGCGTGGGACTAGCGGGGAGCTCCTACGAGCAGTACTTC.

This clone was detected only once. J is TRBJ2-5 and V is TRBV4-1; 8 nucleotides agree with TRBD2. Judging by the DNA end, TRBJ2-7 fits better; the J call may be wrong. This CDR3 is 18 amino acids long. Germline CDR1 MGHRA, CDR2 YSYEKL. CDR3 sequence: CASSQDFPAGALSYEQYF. The CDR3 bases are TGCGCCAGCAGCCAAGATTTCCCAGCGGGGGCCCTCTCGTACGAGCAGTACTTC.

This chain connects TRBV4-1 to TRBJ2-5, with D possibly being TRBD2 (6 bases). The end of the DNA fits TRBJ2-7 better, so the J call may be wrong. The CDR3 has 16 amino acids. Per germline, CDR1 MGHRA and CDR2 YSYEKL. CDR3 protein: CASSQDGREDSYEQYF. In DNA form, the CDR3 reads TGCGCCAGCAGCCAAGATGGGCGGGAAGACTCCTACGAGCAGTACTTC.

The chain recombines TRBV19 with TRBJ2-7; 7 nucleotides line up with TRBD1. This CDR3 comprises 14 residues. Germline CDR1 is LNHDA and CDR2 is SQIVND (reference sequence). Trimming at V came to 8 bases and at J to 0 bases, leaving 7 bases not matched to a gene. Here the CDR3 reads CASSAGDSSYEQYF. DNA for the CDR3: TGTGCCAGTTCAGCCGGGGACAGCTCCTACGAGCAGTACTTC.

The sample holds one count of this clone. V and J are TRBV6-5 and TRBJ1-3, with TRBD1 matching over 7 bases. CDR3 length: 16 amino acids. Per the germline V gene, CDR1 is MNHEY and CDR2 is SVGAGI. The trim removed 4 bases at V and 2 bases at J, leaving 8 bases unmatched. The CDR3 spells CASSLNRQGTGNTIYF. CDR3 nucleotide sequence: TGTGCCAGCAGTTTAAATCGACAGGGCACTGGAAACACCATATATTTT.

This clone was counted between two and nine times. The J gene is TRBJ2-4, the V gene TRBV19, with D unresolved. Germline V gene sequence: CDR1 LNHDA, CDR2 SQIVND (reference sequence). The CDR3 totals 15 residues. V lost 1 base and J lost 9, with 16 bases in between. Here the CDR3 reads CASSIGQAGGSIQYF. The CDR3 DNA follows: TGTGCCAGTAGTATAGGGCAGGCAGGTGGTTCCATTCAGTACTTC.

This chain links TRBV4-1 with TRBJ1-1; 7 bases match TRBD1. Unmatched junction bases numbered 12, after V lost 2 bases and J lost 0 bases. CDR1 and CDR2 from the germline V gene are MGHRA and YSYEKL. There are 18 residues in the CDR3. Here the CDR3 reads CASSQIPLLRGMNTEAFF. CDR3 in DNA: TGCGCCAGCAGCCAAATCCCTCTTCTCAGGGGGATGAACACTGAAGCTTTCTTT.